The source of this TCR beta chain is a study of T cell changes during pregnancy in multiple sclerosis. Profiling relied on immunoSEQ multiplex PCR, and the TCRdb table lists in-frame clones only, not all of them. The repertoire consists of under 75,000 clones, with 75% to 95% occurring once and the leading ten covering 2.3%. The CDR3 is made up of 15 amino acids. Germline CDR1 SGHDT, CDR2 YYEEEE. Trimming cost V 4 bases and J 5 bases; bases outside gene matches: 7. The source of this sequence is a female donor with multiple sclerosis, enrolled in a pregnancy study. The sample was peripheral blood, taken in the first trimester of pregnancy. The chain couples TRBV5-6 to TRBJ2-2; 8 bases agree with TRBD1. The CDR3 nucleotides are TGTGCCAGCAGCGTCGACAGGGGCCCGACCGGGGAGCTGTTTTTT. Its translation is CASSVDRGPTGELFF.